The TCR beta chain described here comes from a study of CD8 T cells in Susac syndrome. With random hexamers, 0.5 to 1 ug RNA was reverse transcribed. TCRdb ran MiXCR on the immunoSEQ multiplex PCR reads and lists one entry per CDR3 protein. The data contain over 150,000 distinct CDR3 sequences, about 94% of them singletons. Germline loops: CDR1 GTSNPN, CDR2 SVGIG (reference sequence). The CDR3 runs 14 residues. The V segment lost 2 bases and the J segment 3 bases; nucleotides outside the gene matches: 4. The chain joins TRBV30 to TRBJ1-5; 7 bases agree with TRBD1. Input material: CD4+ T cells from PBMCs. The receptor was isolated from a human donor with Susac syndrome. Here the CDR3 reads CAWSQGQFNQPQHF. Here the CDR3 DNA reads TGTGCCTGGAGTCAGGGACAGTTCAATCAGCCCCAGCATTTT. Supplemented by reference TRBV30 and TRBJ1-5, the full variable domain reads SQTIHQWPATLVQPVGSPLSLECTVEGTSNPNLYWYRQAAGRGLQLLFYSVGIGQISSEVPQNLSASRPQDRQFILSSKKLLLSDSGFYLCAWSQGQFNQPQHFGDGTRLSIL.